This is a list of T cell receptor beta chains from one sample in a study of blood T cell repertoires in COVID-19. Clones were read by immunoSEQ multiplex PCR, and TCRdb kept only the in-frame ones, dropping some. The sample yields 150,000 to 200,000 clones, over 80% seen once. Sample: PBMCs or T cells enriched from blood (not recorded which). Source of these receptors: a woman in her fifties or sixties who had recovered from COVID-19. CDR3s include the opening cysteine and the closing phenylalanine or tryptophan. Each record gives: V gene, D gene, clone size, J gene, CDR3 protein, CDR3 DNA. D genes are given only for firm matches. A clone size is listed for some rows: how often the clone was seen (once, few, many), or a class if it is expanded.

V gene: TRBV3-1/TRBV3-2
D gene: TRBD2
clone size: NA
J gene: TRBJ2-1
CDR3 protein: CASSQVGTNAYNEQFF
CDR3 DNA: TGTGCCAGCAGCCAAGTGGGGACTAACGCATACAATGAGCAGTTCTTC

V gene: TRBV28
D gene: TRBD2
clone size: NA
J gene: TRBJ2-5
CDR3 protein: CASSLAGVQETQYF
CDR3 DNA: TGTGCCAGCAGTTTGGCGGGGGTCCAAGAGACCCAGTACTTC

V gene: TRBV7-2
D gene: TRBD2
clone size: NA
J gene: TRBJ2-5
CDR3 protein: CASSLLAGEWETQYF
CDR3 DNA: TGTGCCAGCAGCTTACTAGCGGGGGAATGGGAGACCCAGTACTTC

V gene: TRBV3-1/TRBV3-2
D gene: NA
clone size: NA
J gene: TRBJ1-2
CDR3 protein: CASSSEAYGYTF
CDR3 DNA: TGTGCCAGCAGCTCAGAGGCCTATGGCTACACCTTC

V gene: TRBV5-1
D gene: TRBD1
clone size: few
J gene: TRBJ2-3
CDR3 protein: CASSPGQTSTDTQYF
CDR3 DNA: TGCGCCAGCAGCCCGGGACAGACTAGCACAGATACGCAGTATTTT

V gene: TRBV3-1/TRBV3-2
D gene: TRBD1
clone size: few
J gene: TRBJ1-6
CDR3 protein: CASSQRPGQYNSPLHF
CDR3 DNA: TGTGCCAGCAGCCAACGCCCGGGACAGTATAATTCACCCCTCCACTTT

V gene: TRBV11-2
D gene: NA
clone size: few
J gene: TRBJ1-6
CDR3 protein: CASPPTGEGSYNSPLHF
CDR3 DNA: TGTGCCAGTCCCCCTACCGGGGAGGGTTCCTATAATTCACCCCTCCACTTT

V gene: TRBV28
D gene: NA
clone size: NA
J gene: TRBJ2-3
CDR3 protein: CASSLYSRGSTDTQYF
CDR3 DNA: TGTGCCAGCAGTTTATATAGCCGTGGTAGCACAGATACGCAGTATTTT

V gene: TRBV7-2
D gene: NA
clone size: NA
J gene: TRBJ2-3
CDR3 protein: CASSLYSSSTDTQYF
CDR3 DNA: TGTGCCAGCAGCTTATATAGTAGTAGCACAGATACGCAGTATTTT

V gene: TRBV10-3
D gene: TRBD2
clone size: NA
J gene: TRBJ2-5
CDR3 protein: CAISPGLAGGQETQYF
CDR3 DNA: TGTGCCATCAGCCCCGGACTAGCGGGAGGTCAAGAGACCCAGTACTTC

V gene: TRBV18
D gene: NA
clone size: NA
J gene: TRBJ2-1
CDR3 protein: CASSPQGTGNEQFF
CDR3 DNA: TGTGCCAGCTCACCACAGGGGACTGGTAATGAGCAGTTCTTC

V gene: TRBV27
D gene: TRBD2
clone size: NA
J gene: TRBJ2-7
CDR3 protein: CASSVTSGPSYEQYF
CDR3 DNA: TGTGCCAGCTCCGTGACTAGCGGGCCGTCCTACGAGCAGTACTTC

V gene: TRBV10-2
D gene: TRBD1
clone size: NA
J gene: TRBJ2-5
CDR3 protein: CASRANRDRGETQYF
CDR3 DNA: TGCGCCAGCAGGGCCAACCGGGACAGGGGGGAGACCCAGTACTTC

V gene: TRBV29-1
D gene: NA
clone size: NA
J gene: TRBJ1-1
CDR3 protein: CSVEVLRNTEAFF
CDR3 DNA: TGCAGCGTTGAAGTTCTTAGGAACACTGAAGCTTTCTTT

V gene: TRBV10-3
D gene: TRBD1
clone size: NA
J gene: TRBJ1-5
CDR3 protein: CASGQVTWQPQHF
CDR3 DNA: TGTGCCTCGGGACAGGTTACTTGGCAGCCCCAGCATTTT

V gene: TRBV4-2
D gene: NA
clone size: NA
J gene: TRBJ1-3
CDR3 protein: CASSQEGRRNTIYF
CDR3 DNA: TGTGCCAGCAGCCAAGAGGGGAGACGAAACACCATATATTTT

V gene: TRBV10-3
D gene: TRBD1
clone size: NA
J gene: TRBJ1-2
CDR3 protein: CAISESTGAYYGYTF
CDR3 DNA: TGTGCCATCAGTGAGTCGACAGGGGCTTATTATGGCTACACCTTC

V gene: TRBV11-2
D gene: NA
clone size: NA
J gene: TRBJ1-1
CDR3 protein: CASSLEGADRTEAFF
CDR3 DNA: TGTGCCAGCAGCTTAGAGGGGGCGGATCGTACTGAAGCTTTCTTT

V gene: TRBV28
D gene: NA
clone size: NA
J gene: TRBJ2-3
CDR3 protein: CASSPGGSTDTQYF
CDR3 DNA: TGTGCCAGCAGTCCAGGGGGGAGCACAGATACGCAGTATTTT

V gene: TRBV7-9
D gene: NA
clone size: NA
J gene: TRBJ2-5
CDR3 protein: CASSSNDWSETQYF
CDR3 DNA: TGTGCCAGCAGCTCCAACGACTGGTCCGAGACCCAGTACTTC

V gene: TRBV19
D gene: TRBD1
clone size: NA
J gene: TRBJ2-3
CDR3 protein: CASNPTGSPDTQYF
CDR3 DNA: TGTGCCAGTAACCCGACAGGGTCCCCAGATACGCAGTATTTT

V gene: TRBV19
D gene: NA
clone size: NA
J gene: TRBJ1-2
CDR3 protein: CASSMGPGSTDYGYTF
CDR3 DNA: TGTGCCAGTAGTATGGGGCCCGGCAGTACGGACTATGGCTACACCTTC

V gene: TRBV19
D gene: TRBD2
clone size: NA
J gene: TRBJ2-1
CDR3 protein: CASSPGTSGNQFSYNEQFF
CDR3 DNA: TGTGCCAGTAGCCCCGGGACTAGCGGGAACCAATTCTCCTACAATGAGCAGTTCTTC

V gene: TRBV4-1
D gene: TRBD2
clone size: NA
J gene: TRBJ2-2
CDR3 protein: CASSQEFGGGSNTGELFF
CDR3 DNA: TGCGCCAGCAGCCAAGAATTCGGCGGGGGGTCGAACACCGGGGAGCTGTTTTTT

V gene: TRBV18
D gene: TRBD2
clone size: NA
J gene: TRBJ2-7
CDR3 protein: CASSSPSGGAYEQYF
CDR3 DNA: TGTGCCAGCTCATCACCTAGCGGGGGGGCTTACGAGCAGTACTTC

V gene: TRBV7-8
D gene: NA
clone size: NA
J gene: TRBJ1-5
CDR3 protein: CASSPGRGEPQHF
CDR3 DNA: TGTGCCAGCAGCCCCGGGAGGGGTGAGCCCCAGCATTTT

V gene: TRBV7-7
D gene: TRBD1
clone size: NA
J gene: TRBJ2-3
CDR3 protein: CASSLGQAATDTQYF
CDR3 DNA: TGTGCCAGCAGCTTGGGACAGGCTGCCACAGATACGCAGTATTTT

V gene: TRBV5-6
D gene: TRBD1
clone size: once
J gene: TRBJ2-7
CDR3 protein: CASSPTGGRYEQYF
CDR3 DNA: TGTGCCAGCAGCCCGACAGGGGGCCGCTACGAGCAGTACTTC

V gene: TRBV10-2
D gene: TRBD2
clone size: NA
J gene: TRBJ2-1
CDR3 protein: CASTWGGNEQFF
CDR3 DNA: TGCGCCAGCACCTGGGGGGGGAATGAGCAGTTCTTC

V gene: TRBV18
D gene: TRBD1
clone size: once
J gene: TRBJ1-2
CDR3 protein: CASSSGQDYGYTF
CDR3 DNA: TGTGCCAGCTCAAGTGGACAGGACTATGGCTACACCTTC

V gene: TRBV6-5
D gene: NA
clone size: NA
J gene: TRBJ1-6
CDR3 protein: CASRGSGSYNSPLHF
CDR3 DNA: TGTGCCAGCAGGGGCTCAGGCTCCTATAATTCACCCCTCCACTTT

V gene: TRBV6-5
D gene: NA
clone size: NA
J gene: TRBJ1-2
CDR3 protein: CASSYGGAYGYTF
CDR3 DNA: TGTGCCAGCAGTTACGGAGGGGCCTATGGCTACACCTTC

V gene: TRBV5-6
D gene: TRBD1
clone size: NA
J gene: TRBJ1-4
CDR3 protein: CASSSTDRDEVHNEKLFF
CDR3 DNA: TGTGCCAGCAGCTCAACGGACAGGGACGAGGTACATAATGAAAAACTGTTTTTT

V gene: TRBV2
D gene: NA
clone size: few
J gene: TRBJ2-3
CDR3 protein: CASSARTSTDTQYF
CDR3 DNA: TGTGCCAGCAGTGCGCGGACAAGCACAGATACGCAGTATTTT

V gene: TRBV30
D gene: NA
clone size: NA
J gene: TRBJ2-5
CDR3 protein: CAWSAGTGETQYF
CDR3 DNA: TGTGCCTGGAGTGCCGGGACTGGTGAGACCCAGTACTTC

V gene: TRBV7-2
D gene: NA
clone size: NA
J gene: TRBJ2-1
CDR3 protein: CASSLGSTIKQFF
CDR3 DNA: TGTGCCAGCAGCTTAGGGTCCACAATCAAGCAGTTCTTC

V gene: TRBV27
D gene: NA
clone size: NA
J gene: TRBJ2-7
CDR3 protein: CASSSYRTYYEQYF
CDR3 DNA: TGTGCCAGCAGTTCCTACAGGACCTACTACGAGCAGTACTTC

V gene: TRBV29-1
D gene: NA
clone size: NA
J gene: TRBJ2-1
CDR3 protein: CSAGDGIQFF
CDR3 DNA: TGCAGCGCGGGGGACGGGATTCAGTTCTTC

V gene: TRBV7-2
D gene: NA
clone size: NA
J gene: TRBJ2-5
CDR3 protein: CASSFGQKETQYF
CDR3 DNA: TGTGCCAGCAGCTTTGGACAGAAAGAGACCCAGTACTTC

V gene: TRBV28
D gene: TRBD1
clone size: NA
J gene: TRBJ2-7
CDR3 protein: CASSSYRDRVYEQYF
CDR3 DNA: TGTGCCAGCAGTTCTTACCGGGACAGGGTCTACGAGCAGTACTTC

V gene: TRBV15
D gene: TRBD1
clone size: NA
J gene: TRBJ1-3
CDR3 protein: CATSRDDRAGNTIYF
CDR3 DNA: TGTGCCACCAGCAGAGACGACAGGGCTGGAAACACCATATATTTT